This T cell receptor beta chain was captured by sequencing in a study of shared clonotypes between healthy human individuals. As originally analysed: ImmunoSEQ supplied junction-only sequences lacking quality scores, so filtering was different. Sequencing used immunoSEQ multiplex PCR; TCRdb keeps in-frame clones, though not all of them. The D gene and trimming were derived from the DNA, and the V and J assignments and clone size from that table. There are 2 million to 3 million clones in the sample; under 95% occur only once, and 0.36% lies in the top ten. Of note for this clone: Its target is not known.

Germline CDR1 reads SNHLY; CDR2 reads FYNNEI. V gave up 7 bases and J gave up 1 base; unmatched junction bases: 3. The CDR3 is 13 residues long. The study, taken as a whole, reports: Sample collection involved blood only; tissue repertoires are likely different. Non-shared clonotypes displayed generation probabilities falling below those of clonotypes present in all four donors.

The sequenced material came from naive CD4+ T cells from PBMCs. Subset specified: CD45RA+ positively selected. This receptor was obtained from a man between 18 and 35 years old in good health. Some clones in this sample may be carry-over from other donors' samples. V gene TRBV2 combines with J gene TRBJ2-7; 8 bases match TRBD2. The CDR3 spells CASNSGTSYEQYF. In nucleotides, the CDR3 is TGTGCCAGCAATAGCGGGACTTCCTACGAGCAGTACTTC.